There are a few counts of the clone carrying this T cell receptor (beta chain). These data belong to a study of PD-1 and CTLA-4 blockade in melanoma. The V end was cut by 0 bases, the J end by 5 bases, with 7 bases between. CDR3 length: 13 residues. Some clones are missing from TCRdb's copy, which holds only in-frame ones; the method was immunoSEQ multiplex PCR. The sample shows 30,000 to 35,000 clones, about 91% of them seen only once. The sequence was obtained from a human donor with melanoma. The chain combines TRBV12-3 or TRBV12-4 with TRBJ1-1, with D unclear. Sequences were derived from CD8+ T cells from peripheral blood, sampled from a patient given anti-PD-1 treatment. CDR3 nucleotides: TGTGCCAGCAGTTTAGCCCAAGGGACTGAAGCTTTCTTT. Translated: CASSLAQGTEAFF.